The entry below describes one TCR beta chain. These data are taken from a study of quantifying T cell responses using KT2 cells. Across the study: TCR alpha and beta constant-region primers primed reverse transcription of RNA.

An oligo carrying a UMI was ligated to the cDNA 3' end. The first PCR ran roughly 4 cycles with an equimolar RC1.1 and RC1.2 beta primer mix. TCRdb analysed the UMI-ligation and nested PCR reads with MiXCR anew, one entry per CDR3 protein. The data contain some 48,000 distinct CDR3 sequences, around 10% of them singletons. This sequence originates from a human donor. Sequencing was done on a sample of PBMCs spiked with cells of the T cell clone KT2.

CDR3 amino acids: CASAGSRTYEQYF. The CDR3 DNA sequence: TGTGCCAGCGCCGGGTCCAGAACATACGAGCAGTACTTC. The chain has TRBV7-6 and TRBJ2-7, with unresolved D. Trimming cost V 8 bases and J 4 bases, with 15 bases left between them. The CDR3 loop spans 13 amino acids. CDR1 is SGHVS and CDR2 is FNYEAQ in the germline V gene.